This T cell receptor beta chain is from a study of cytomegalovirus exposure and HLA in healthy donors. Study-wide results and limits: Highly shared variants forming one cluster were likely a sequencing artifact.

CDR3 size: 17 residues. The V gene end was trimmed by 0 bases and the J gene end by 5 bases; junction bases not matched to a gene: 12. The germline V gene has CDR1 SGHRS and CDR2 YFSETQ. The donors comprised healthy bone marrow donors. This clone has just a few counts. Its target is unknown. The PCR had 60 Vbeta and 13 Jbeta primers. The protocol was immunoSEQ multiplex PCR, while the TCRdb copy is restricted to in-frame clones and leaves out a portion. The table has about 64,000 clones, 55% to 65% seen once. V and J are TRBV5-1 and TRBJ2-7; the match to TRBD1 covers 9 bases. The material sequenced was PBMCs. This clonotype was obtained from a woman aged 45-65 years in good health and CMV-seronegative. The CDR3 coding sequence is TGCGCCAGCAGCTTGGAGCTCGTAGGGACAGGGTCGGACGAGCAGTACTTC. This encodes CASSLELVGTGSDEQYF.